This T cell receptor beta chain was sequenced during a study of shared clonotypes between healthy human individuals (dated by TCRdb to the early 2020s). Notes on the research overall: Two women and a few men aged 18 to 49 years were included in the cohort. To increase sequencing depth and limit assay-specific biases, different laboratories used diverse techniques to prepare libraries and sequence TCR repertoires. Leukapheresis yielded between about 0.9 and 9 billion PBMCs per donor. To estimate repertoire size and how much clonotypes are shared between individuals, the study performed deep sequencing of blood TCR repertoires from roughly five healthy adults. For each donor, CD4 naive and CD4 memory were each run on three plates, CD8 naive on two plates, and CD8 memory on one plate.

What the research found in general, with its limitations: Incomplete sequencing was indicated by rarefaction of sorted-subset datasets, despite the large sequencing depth. Based on pairwise subsampling, the degree of clonotype sharing among donors was expected to be affected by sequencing depth. Sampling was restricted to blood, and TCR repertoires in tissue are likely to differ from TCR repertoires in blood. Estimated clonotype richness was generally larger for naive than for memory subsets. Sharing across four donors was observed for around 5% of naive CD4, over 3% of naive CD8, roughly 2.4% of memory CD4, and around 0.44% of memory CD8 clonotypes. Compared with non-shared clonotypes, the clonotypes found in all four sorted-subset donors had higher generation probabilities. Because the study included a small number of donors, the genetic and exposure-history diversity represented was limited.

From the cysteine up to the phenylalanine, the CDR3 has a length of 14 residues. Of all the DNA, just the CDR3 is kept, 42 bases in frame from base 1. From a lookup of the germline V gene, CDR1 and CDR2 are SNHLY and FYNNEI. Here V drops 10 bases and J drops 3 bases, and the junction holds 5 bases not matched to any gene. Notes on this clone: The antigen it binds to is not known. One base away there is no much larger clone; base qualities are not given.

The donors were healthy, HIV-negative adults who had no recently reported acute infections or vaccinations. Only Caucasian adults living in Nashville, Tennessee, USA were represented among the donors. CD4+ T cells were enriched through magnetic negative selection, after which naive cells were positively selected on CD45RA and the remaining negative fraction served as the memory subset. Blood was obtained by leukapheresis, after which PBMCs were separated by Ficoll-Histopaque density gradient centrifugation and cryopreserved in liquid nitrogen vapor phase. Purity and quantity of every magnetically sorted T cell population were checked by analytical flow cytometry. From each sorted fraction, genomic DNA was isolated and quantified by UV absorbance on a Nanodrop 2000c. TCR CDR3 regions were amplified from genomic DNA by multiplex PCR using the deep immunoSEQ assay. Extracted genomic DNA from each cell subset was spread evenly across all wells of several immunoSEQ 96-well plates, with each plate serving as a replicate. For sorted subsets, about 0.2 ug genomic DNA, equal to 25,000 to 35,000 T cell genomes, was loaded into each replicate PCR. Purified libraries were measured with a Qubit 3.0 fluorometer, size-checked on a Bioanalyzer 2100, and measured again with the KAPA Library Quantification kit. A separate single-read 150-cycle Illumina NextSeq 550 flow cell was used to sequence each immunoSEQ 96-well plate. Turning to the authors' computational methods: The immunoSEQ output contained only junctional sequences without quality scores, so filtering could not match that applied to full-length reads. To assign V/J genes and CDR3, sequences were annotated against IMGT germline references using PyIR, a Python wrapper for IgBLAST v1.9. Reads were removed for weak V/J assignments (E-value above 1e-6), missing CDR3, stop codons, out-of-frame junctions, or ambiguous translated residues. V3J clonotypes were defined as sequences sharing the same inferred V gene, J gene, and CDR3 amino acid sequence. Percentage overlap between repertoires was calculated by dividing the number of shared unique clonotypes by the size of the smaller repertoire. RTK rarefaction, the Chao1 estimator, and Recon v2.1 estimates of unobserved clonotypes were used to assess repertoire richness. For all TCRbeta clonotypes obtained by the gDNA method from a handful of donors, generation probabilities were computed with OLGA. This immuneACCESS table, as held by TCRdb, lists in-frame sequences with V and J called but not all clones. Of the missing ones, under half trace to an unresolved V gene in checked studies; the others have no known cause. V, J and clone size reflect that table, while D and trimming were determined from the DNA. This sample comprises roughly 700,000 clones, under 80% of them detected only once. The top ten clonotypes cover less than 2% of the sample.

Recombination connected TRBV2 to TRBJ2-3, with TRBD2 identical over 12 junction bases. The material sequenced was memory CD4+ T cells sorted from blood. Interpreted using the paper, the cell subset or site label stands for: CD45RA-negative fraction. The clonotype comes from a young woman in good health. CDR3 region: CATQLAGGTDTQYF. The nucleotide sequence is given as TGTGCCACCCAACTAGCGGGAGGAACAGATACGCAGTATTTT.